In its sample, the clone carrying this TCR beta chain was seen a few times. Method: immunoSEQ multiplex PCR; TCRdb's copy keeps in-frame clones and lacks some. The data hold about 440,000 clones, with 88% observed a single time. This sample was taken from a study of blood T cell repertoires in COVID-19. V shed 4 bases and J shed 4 bases, with 11 bases lying between them. Germline V gene data show CDR1 as SGHRS and CDR2 as YFSETQ. This CDR3 region has 13 residues. Sequences were obtained from peripheral blood. The V and J genes are TRBV5-1 and TRBJ1-1, with D possibly being TRBD1 (5 bases). This TCR was sampled from a woman between 45 and 65 years old with COVID-19, enrolled during active disease. The DNA of the CDR3 is TGCGCCAGCAGCGGAGGGGTTGGCACTGAAGCTTTCTTT. It codes for CASSGGVGTEAFF.